This T cell receptor (beta chain) was retrieved from a study of blood T cell repertoires in COVID-19. Study at large: The origin of the acute and convalescent COVID-19 samples was the United States, Italy and Spain. PBMCs, B-cell-depleted T cells, or T cells provided the cDNA or gDNA that made up the material.

Authors' processing steps: Nucleated cell counts were estimated from reference gene primer amplification. Profiled with immunoSEQ multiplex PCR; TCRdb holds only in-frame clones, not every one. From that table come the V and J calls and clone size; the DNA was used to work out D and trimming. This table has 300,000 or so clones, 80% to 90% appearing once. V lost 6 bases, J lost 1 base, and 12 bases lay in between. Germline CDR1 and CDR2: MNHEY and SMNVEV (reference sequence). This CDR3 spans 14 amino acids. The origin of this receptor is a man aged 45 to 65 with active or convalescent COVID-19. Sequences were obtained from peripheral blood. The chain links TRBV27 to TRBJ2-5, with D maybe TRBD2 (6 bases). The DNA of the CDR3 is TGTGCCAGCAGACTGACTAGGGGCCAAGAGACCCAGTACTTC. Encoded protein: CASRLTRGQETQYF.